These 30 T cell receptor beta chains originate from one sample sequenced in a study of human T cells and chemical hapten exposure. Specified time point: patch test 3, about 24 weeks after DPC sensitization. The treatment: therapeutic diphenylcyclopropenone sensitization with weekly scalp DPC. Unfractionated whole blood was the source of the extracted total RNA. Each CDR3 protein gets one entry after TCRdb re-called the RACE reads with MiXCR. The sample shows around 40,000 distinct CDR3 sequences, approximately 11% of them seen only once. The sequenced sample was whole blood, obtained in connection with sensitization to the hapten diphenylcyclopropenone (DPC). Source of these receptors: a woman in her forties with alopecia areata. Some clones in this sample may be carry-over from other donors' samples.

Many counts were recorded for this clonotype. The V gene is TRBV7-2, the J gene TRBJ1-2; D is uncertain. Germline CDR1 reads SGHTA; CDR2 reads FQGNSA. V lost 3 bases and J 8 bases, leaving 13 bases between the germline ends. CDR3 length equals 13 residues. DNA for the CDR3: TGTGCCAGCAGCTTGGATCAGAAAGGCGGCTACACCTTC. It yields the protein CASSLDQKGGYTF.

The chain links TRBV5-6 to TRBJ2-2, with TRBD2 matching 10 bases. Germline loops: CDR1 SGHDT, CDR2 YYEEEE. With V trimmed by 1 base and J by 6 bases, 6 bases remained unmatched. CDR3 length equals 16 residues. CDR3 loop: CASSLRLAGEAGELFF. The CDR3 DNA is TGTGCCAGCAGCTTGCGACTAGCGGGCGAGGCCGGGGAGCTGTTTTTT.

This clonotype was seen many times. This chain connects TRBV13 to TRBJ2-6; D is ambiguous. V lost 5 bases to trimming and J lost 0 bases, with 8 bases between them. Germline values: CDR1 PRHDT, CDR2 FYEKMQ (reference sequence). This CDR3 spans 15 amino acids. CDR3 in DNA: TGTGCCAGCAGCCCAGGCCGCTCTGGGGCCAACGTCCTGACTTTC. It yields the protein CASSPGRSGANVLTF.

V and J are TRBV29-1 and TRBJ1-3; D remains ambiguous. Trimming cost V 7 bases and J 0 bases, with 25 bases left between them. Germline V gene data show CDR1 as SQVTM and CDR2 as ANQGSEA. CDR3 length equals 18 residues. For the CDR3, the DNA is TGCAGCGGGAGTCCGACCGTGGACGCCACGAGCTCTGGAAACACCATATATTTT. Protein: CSGSPTVDATSSGNTIYF.

The chain employs TRBV4-3 and TRBJ1-6, with D possibly being TRBD1 (6 bases). V shed 4 bases and J shed 4 bases, with 11 bases lying between them. In germline, CDR1 is LGHNA, CDR2 YSLEER. The CDR3 totals 15 residues. The CDR3 loop is CASSLGTTYNSPLHF. In nucleotides, the CDR3 is TGCGCCAGCAGCCTGGGGACAACTTATAATTCACCCCTCCACTTT.

This sequence joins TRBV11-2 and TRBJ1-5; D is uncertain. Trimming shortened V by 5 bases and J by 9 bases, and 20 bases separated the two germline ends. This CDR3 is built from 15 residues. The germline CDR1 and CDR2 sequences are SGHAT and FQNNGV. CDR3 region: CASSPNGVVLGPQHF. The CDR3 nucleotides are TGTGCCAGCAGCCCAAACGGGGTCGTCTTGGGGCCCCAGCATTTT.

The rearrangement uses TRBV28 and TRBJ2-3; 7 bases align to TRBD1. V dropped 11 bases and J dropped 6; count of bases not matched to a gene: 17. CDR1 and CDR2 (germline): MDHEN, SYDVKM. This CDR3 comprises 15 residues. The CDR3: CAVQGQFAVRDTQYF. CDR3 DNA sequence: TGTGCCGTCCAGGGACAGTTCGCTGTGAGGGATACGCAGTATTTT.

At least ten counts were recorded for this clonotype. The chain uses TRBV3-1 and TRBJ2-7; TRBD2 agrees at 7 bases. Germline V gene lookup returns CDR1 LGHDT and CDR2 YNNKEL (reference sequence). J lost 7 bases, V lost 3 bases, and 3 bases had no gene match. The CDR3 has 12 amino acids. This chain's CDR3 is CASSHSGGEQYF. CDR3 sequence (DNA): TGTGCCAGCAGCCACTCCGGGGGGGAGCAGTACTTC.

The chain carries TRBV5-1 and TRBJ2-4; 9 bases are a match to TRBD2. The CDR3 is 19 residues long. J lost 0 bases, V lost 5 bases, and 15 bases had no gene match. Germline V gives CDR1 SGHRS, CDR2 YFSETQ. CDR3: CASRPTLAGFNLAKNIQYF. Here the CDR3 DNA reads TGCGCCAGCAGACCCACCCTAGCGGGATTCAACTTAGCCAAAAACATTCAGTACTTC.

This clonotype occurred a few times. The J gene is TRBJ2-2, the V gene TRBV10-3; 7 bases are shared with TRBD1. Germline lookup yields CDR1 ENHRY and CDR2 SYGVKD. V shed 5 bases, J shed 4 bases, and the junction held 7 bases outside the gene matches. The CDR3 is 15 amino acids. The CDR3 DNA reads TGTGCCATCAGTCCCGGGACAGCAACCACCGGGGAGCTGTTTTTT. It specifies CAISPGTATTGELFF.

This clonotype was counted at least ten times. The rearrangement links TRBV29-1 to TRBJ1-1; 7 nucleotides align to TRBD1. Losses at the gene ends were 7 bases for V and 1 base for J; bases not matched to a gene: 21. This CDR3 is built from 18 residues. Looked up from germline, CDR1 is SQVTM and CDR2 is ANQGSEA. The chain's CDR3 is CSALPGQITSFGNTEAFF. The CDR3 DNA reads as TGCAGCGCCCTACCGGGACAGATTACCTCCTTCGGGAACACTGAAGCTTTCTTT.

This clonotype appeared many times. CDR3 in DNA: TGTGCCAGCAGTTTAGCTGGGGGCAGAGGGGGCTACACCTTC. As protein: CASSLAGGRGGYTF. V usage is TRBV12-3 or TRBV12-4 and J usage is TRBJ1-2, with D possibly being TRBD1 (6 bases). The germline V and J ends were trimmed by 0 bases and 8 bases, with 13 bases remaining between them. The CDR3 is 14 amino acids.

This clonotype has at least ten counts. The chain carries TRBV24-1 and TRBJ2-3, with D possibly being TRBD2 (5 bases). CDR1 KGHDR and CDR2 SFDVKD come from the germline V gene. The CDR3 spans 14 residues. V was trimmed by 3 bases and J by 0 bases, leaving 6 bases between them. The CDR3 coding sequence is TGTGCCACCAGTGATCAGCGGAGCACAGATACGCAGTATTTT. Protein: CATSDQRSTDTQYF.

The table lists this clonotype with a few counts. The chain couples TRBV3-1 to TRBJ2-1; 8 nucleotides agree with TRBD2. CDR1 is LGHDT, CDR2 YNNKEL, per germline (reference sequence). This CDR3 comprises 16 residues. V trimming: 2 bases; J trimming: 8 bases; junction bases outside the gene matches: 11. This chain's CDR3 is CASSQLPGLGDHEQFF. CDR3 DNA sequence: TGTGCCAGCAGCCAACTTCCGGGACTAGGAGACCATGAGCAGTTCTTC.

This clonotype has at least ten counts. J is TRBJ2-6 and V is TRBV19; D not resolved. The CDR3 is 16 residues long. Trimming took off 4 bases at V and 1 base at J, with 11 bases between the two ends. In germline, CDR1 is LNHDA, CDR2 SQIVND (reference sequence). This CDR3 is CASSTLQRSGANVLTF. The CDR3 nucleotides are TGTGCCAGTAGTACGCTACAACGTTCTGGGGCCAACGTCCTGACTTTC.

This clonotype was counted ten times or more. This chain uses TRBV20-1 with TRBJ2-7; maybe TRBD1 (6 bases). CDR1 is DFQATT and CDR2 is SNEGSKA in the germline V gene (reference sequence). This CDR3 spans 15 amino acids. V shed 0 bases and J shed 2 bases, with 14 bases lying between them. CDR3 coding DNA: TGCAGTGCTAGAGATGGGAAGACAGGAACCTACGAGCAGTACTTC. This codes for CSARDGKTGTYEQYF.

This clonotype was seen only a few times. The rearrangement uses TRBV4-1 and TRBJ2-5, with 7 bases fitting TRBD1. The CDR3 loop spans 15 amino acids. With 0 bases clipped from V and 1 base from J, the junction kept 2 bases outside the gene matches. Germline CDR1 and CDR2: MGHRA and YSYEKL. CDR3 nucleotide sequence: TGCGCCAGCAGCCAAGAAGGGACAGTCCAAGAGACCCAGTACTTC. It yields the protein CASSQEGTVQETQYF.

The chain recombines TRBV9 with TRBJ2-1, with 7 bases identical to TRBD1. From germline, CDR1 is SGDLS and CDR2 YYNGEE. The ends lost 0 bases at V and 5 bases at J; junction bases unmatched: 5. The CDR3 runs 15 residues. In DNA, the CDR3 is TGTGCCAGCAGCGTAGACAGGGGCGGAAACAATGAGCAGTTCTTC. It translates to CASSVDRGGNNEQFF.

This clonotype was observed a few times. The chain employs TRBV7-8 and TRBJ2-5; 16 bases align to TRBD2. V lost 4 bases, J lost 4 bases, and 6 bases stayed unmatched. This CDR3 is built from 17 residues. Germline V CDR1 and CDR2: SGHVS, FQNEAQ. CDR3 amino acids: CASSSGTSGGALETQYF. CDR3 DNA sequence: TGTGCCAGCAGCTCCGGGACTAGCGGGGGGGCCTTAGAGACCCAGTACTTC.

V and J are TRBV28 and TRBJ1-5; D is uncertain. Trimming shortened V by 3 bases and J by 4 bases, and 10 bases separated the two germline ends. Germline V gene sequence: CDR1 MDHEN, CDR2 SYDVKM. CDR3 length equals 14 residues. CDR3: CASSFGWGNQPQHF. In DNA, the CDR3 is TGTGCCAGCAGTTTTGGCTGGGGTAATCAGCCCCAGCATTTT.

In the case of this clonotype: Since the CDR3 does not end with the conserved phenylalanine or tryptophan, this likely comes from a read error. The CDR3 sequence: CASSSPGGRRNEQFL. The CDR3 DNA reads as TGTGCCAGCAGTTCCCCGGGCGGGAGGAGGAATGAGCAGTTCTTA. The rearrangement links TRBV28 to TRBJ2-1; 8 bases match TRBD2. Germline assignment: CDR1 MDHEN and CDR2 SYDVKM. The trim removed 4 bases at V and 7 bases at J, leaving 9 bases unmatched. CDR3 size: 15 residues.

This clonotype came up many times. The rearrangement joins TRBV27 to TRBJ1-3, with D possibly being TRBD1 (5 bases). Germline CDR1 and CDR2: MNHEY and SMNVEV (reference sequence). This CDR3 is 15 amino acids long. V dropped 0 bases and J dropped 2 bases, with 8 bases sitting between them. This CDR3 reads CASSLSAGPGNTIYF. The CDR3, as DNA: TGTGCCAGCAGTTTATCTGCGGGACCTGGAAACACCATATATTTT.

This clonotype was picked up many times. The chain employs TRBV7-8 and TRBJ1-2; 12 bases match TRBD1. The germline CDR1 and CDR2 sequences are SGHVS and FQNEAQ. J was trimmed by 4 bases and V by 4 bases; bases with no gene match: 4. The CDR3 spans 15 residues. This CDR3 reads CASSSGQGAPYGYTF. The CDR3 DNA follows: TGTGCCAGCAGCTCGGGACAGGGGGCTCCCTATGGCTACACCTTC.

This clonotype was counted between two and nine times. V usage is TRBV7-6 and J usage is TRBJ1-1, with D hard to call. CDR1 SGHVS and CDR2 FNYEAQ come from the germline V gene. The V end lost 5 bases, the J end lost 1 base, and 11 bases lay between the germline ends. There are 14 residues in the CDR3. The CDR3: CASSPGIRNTEAFF. Here the CDR3 DNA reads TGTGCCAGCAGCCCCGGGATTAGGAACACTGAAGCTTTCTTT.

The V and J genes are TRBV4-1 and TRBJ1-4; D is uncertain. Germline values: CDR1 MGHRA, CDR2 YSYEKL. The CDR3 loop spans 14 amino acids. The V end was cut by 4 bases, the J end by 0 bases, with 6 bases between. The CDR3 sequence is CASSLPTTNEKLFF. CDR3 in DNA: TGCGCCAGCAGCCTGCCTACAACTAATGAAAAACTGTTTTTT.

This clonotype was picked up a small number of times. The chain has TRBV29-1 and TRBJ2-3; D is possibly TRBD2 (5 bases). Germline V gives CDR1 SQVTM, CDR2 ANQGSEA. V was trimmed by 3 bases and J by 1 base, leaving 14 bases between them. The CDR3 has 15 residues. The CDR3 region is CSVERAKGGTDTQYF. The CDR3 nucleotides read TGCAGCGTTGAGAGAGCGAAGGGAGGCACAGATACGCAGTATTTT.

This clonotype was recorded a few times. V is TRBV7-8 and J is TRBJ2-7; TRBD2 is a possible D gene (5 bases). V lost 8 bases and J 4 bases, leaving 15 bases between the germline ends. Germline V gene lookup returns CDR1 SGHVS and CDR2 FQNEAQ. The CDR3 length is 13 residues. CDR3 DNA: TGTGCCAGCGTAGTGGCGGGTGCTTACGAGCAGTACTTC. Amino acid sequence: CASVVAGAYEQYF.

This chain connects TRBV27 to TRBJ2-1; TRBD2 matches at 11 bases. The CDR3 runs to 15 residues. CDR1 is MNHEY and CDR2 is SMNVEV in the germline V gene (reference sequence). J gave up 4 bases and V 6 bases, and 5 bases lay outside the gene matches. The DNA for the CDR3 is TGTGCCAGCAGCACCCTAGCGGGGGGTTACAATGAGCAGTTCTTC. Protein product: CASSTLAGGYNEQFF.

The chain carries TRBV11-3 and TRBJ2-1; D is unresolved. V lost 4 bases and J lost 8, with 6 bases in between. CDR1 SGHNT and CDR2 YENEEA come from the germline V gene. The CDR3 is made up of 11 amino acids. The chain's CDR3 is CASSSGDEQFF. DNA for the CDR3: TGTGCCAGCAGCTCAGGCGATGAGCAGTTCTTC.

This clonotype occurred many times. V usage is TRBV11-2 and J usage is TRBJ2-7; D is possibly TRBD1 or TRBD2 (5 bases each). From germline, CDR1 is SGHAT and CDR2 FQNNGV. This CDR3 contains 13 residues. The V gene lost 5 bases and the J gene lost 4 bases, with 12 bases spanning the gap. The CDR3 sequence is CASSDRAVYEQYF. CDR3 DNA sequence: TGTGCCAGCAGCGACAGAGCGGTATACGAGCAGTACTTC.